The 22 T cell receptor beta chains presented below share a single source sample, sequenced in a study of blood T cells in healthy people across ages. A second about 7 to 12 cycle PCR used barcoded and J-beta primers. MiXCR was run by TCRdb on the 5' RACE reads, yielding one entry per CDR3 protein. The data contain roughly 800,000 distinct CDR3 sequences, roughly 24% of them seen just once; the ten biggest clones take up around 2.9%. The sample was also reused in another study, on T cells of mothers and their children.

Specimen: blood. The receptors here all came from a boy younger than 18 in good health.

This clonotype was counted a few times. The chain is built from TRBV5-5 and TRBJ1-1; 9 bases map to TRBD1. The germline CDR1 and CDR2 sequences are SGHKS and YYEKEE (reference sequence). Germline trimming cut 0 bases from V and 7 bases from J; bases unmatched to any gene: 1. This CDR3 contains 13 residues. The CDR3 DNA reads TGTGCCAGCAGCTTGGTGGGACAGGGTGAAGCTTTCTTT. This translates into CASSLVGQGEAFF.

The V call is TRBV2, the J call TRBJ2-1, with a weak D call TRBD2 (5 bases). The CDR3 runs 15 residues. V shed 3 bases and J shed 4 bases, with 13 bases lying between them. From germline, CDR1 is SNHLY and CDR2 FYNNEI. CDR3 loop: CASSEHGGPYNEQFF. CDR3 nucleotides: TGTGCCAGCAGTGAGCACGGCGGGCCGTACAATGAGCAGTTCTTC.

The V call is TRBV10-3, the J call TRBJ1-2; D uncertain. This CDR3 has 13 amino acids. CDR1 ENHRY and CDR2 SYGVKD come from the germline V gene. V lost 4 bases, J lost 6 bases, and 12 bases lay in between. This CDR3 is CAISVGGPDGYTF. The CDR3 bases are TGTGCCATCAGTGTAGGAGGGCCTGATGGCTACACCTTC.

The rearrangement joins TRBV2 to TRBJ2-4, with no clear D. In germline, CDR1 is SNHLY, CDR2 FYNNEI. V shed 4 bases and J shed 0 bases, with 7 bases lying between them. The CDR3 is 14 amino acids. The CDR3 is CASSGRLAKNIQYF. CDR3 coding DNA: TGTGCCAGCAGTGGCCGACTAGCCAAAAACATTCAGTACTTC.

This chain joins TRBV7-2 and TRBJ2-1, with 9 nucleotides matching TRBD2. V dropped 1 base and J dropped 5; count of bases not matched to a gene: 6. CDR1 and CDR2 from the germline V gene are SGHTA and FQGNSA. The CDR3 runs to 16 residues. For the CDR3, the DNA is TGTGCCAGCAGCTTAGTTGGCGGGGGGGCCCACAATGAGCAGTTCTTC. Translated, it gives CASSLVGGGAHNEQFF.

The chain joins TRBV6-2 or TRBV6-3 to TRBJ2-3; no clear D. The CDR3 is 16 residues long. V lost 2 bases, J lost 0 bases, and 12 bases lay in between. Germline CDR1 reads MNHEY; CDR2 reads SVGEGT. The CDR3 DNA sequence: TGTGCCAGCAGTTACGCTTCGGGCGGAAGCACAGATACGCAGTATTTT. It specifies CASSYASGGSTDTQYF.

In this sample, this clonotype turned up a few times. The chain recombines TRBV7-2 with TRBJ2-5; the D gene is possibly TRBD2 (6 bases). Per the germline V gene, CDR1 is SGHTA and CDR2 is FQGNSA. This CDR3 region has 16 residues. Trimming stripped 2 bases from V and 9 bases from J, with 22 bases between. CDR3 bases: TGTGCCAGCAGCTTAAATCGCGGGGCGGCCGCAGCGGCCCAGTACTTC. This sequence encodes CASSLNRGAAAAAQYF.

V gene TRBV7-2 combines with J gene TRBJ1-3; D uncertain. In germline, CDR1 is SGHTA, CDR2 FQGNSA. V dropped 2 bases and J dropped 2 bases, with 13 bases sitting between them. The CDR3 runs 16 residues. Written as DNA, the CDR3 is TGTGCCAGCAGCTTAAATCTTTGGGTGGCTGGAAACACCATATATTTT. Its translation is CASSLNLWVAGNTIYF. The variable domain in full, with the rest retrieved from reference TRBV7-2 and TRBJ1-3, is GAGVSQSPSNKVTEKGKDVELRCDPISGHTALYWYRQSLGQGLEFLIYFQGNSAPDKSGLPSDRFSAERTGGSVSTLTIQRTQQEDSAVYLCASSLNLWVAGNTIYFGEGSWLTVV.

CDR3 nucleotide sequence: TGCAGTGTGCTCGGACAGGGAGCCACAGATACGCAGTATTTT. This sequence encodes CSVLGQGATDTQYF. J is TRBJ2-3 and V is TRBV20-1; 8 bases agree with TRBD1. CDR1 is DFQATT and CDR2 is SNEGSKA in the germline V gene (reference sequence). With 7 bases clipped from V and 2 bases from J, the junction kept 8 bases outside the gene matches. The length of the CDR3 is 14 residues.

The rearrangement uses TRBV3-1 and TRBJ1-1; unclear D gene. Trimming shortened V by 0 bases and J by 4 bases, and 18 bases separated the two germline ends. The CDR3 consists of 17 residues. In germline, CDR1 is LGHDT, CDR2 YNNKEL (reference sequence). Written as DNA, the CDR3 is TGTGCCAGCAGCCAAGATTTCTTTAGGGATCGGCTCACTGAAGCTTTCTTT. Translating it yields CASSQDFFRDRLTEAFF.

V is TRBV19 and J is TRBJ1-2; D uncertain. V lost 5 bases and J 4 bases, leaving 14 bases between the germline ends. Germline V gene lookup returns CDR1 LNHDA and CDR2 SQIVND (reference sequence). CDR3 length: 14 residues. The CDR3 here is CASSEVEAPYGYTF. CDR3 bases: TGTGCCAGTAGTGAGGTGGAAGCCCCCTATGGCTACACCTTC.

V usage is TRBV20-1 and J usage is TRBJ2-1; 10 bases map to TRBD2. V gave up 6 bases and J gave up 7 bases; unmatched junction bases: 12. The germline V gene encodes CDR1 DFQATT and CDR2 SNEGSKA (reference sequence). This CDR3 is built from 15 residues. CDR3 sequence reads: CSAPIAGGLRNEQFF. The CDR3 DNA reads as TGCAGTGCGCCAATAGCGGGGGGCCTCCGAAATGAGCAGTTCTTC.

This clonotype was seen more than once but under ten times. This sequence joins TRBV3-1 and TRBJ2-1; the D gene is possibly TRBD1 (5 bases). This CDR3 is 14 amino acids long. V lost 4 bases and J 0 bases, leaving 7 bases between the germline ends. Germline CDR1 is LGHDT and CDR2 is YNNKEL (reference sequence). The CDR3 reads CASSRQPSYNEQFF. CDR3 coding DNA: TGTGCCAGCAGCCGACAGCCCTCCTACAATGAGCAGTTCTTC.

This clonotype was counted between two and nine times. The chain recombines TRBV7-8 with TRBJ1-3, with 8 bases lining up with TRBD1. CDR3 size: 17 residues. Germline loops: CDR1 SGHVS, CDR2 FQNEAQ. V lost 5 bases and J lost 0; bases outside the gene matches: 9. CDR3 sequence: CASSLWTGQSSGNTIYF. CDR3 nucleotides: TGTGCCAGCAGCCTTTGGACAGGGCAGAGCTCTGGAAACACCATATATTTT.

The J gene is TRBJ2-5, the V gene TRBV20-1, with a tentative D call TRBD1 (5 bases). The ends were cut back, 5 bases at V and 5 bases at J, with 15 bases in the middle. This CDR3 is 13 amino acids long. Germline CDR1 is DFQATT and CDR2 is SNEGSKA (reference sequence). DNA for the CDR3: TGCAGTGCTTTATGGGGCCCAAGGGAGACCCAGTACTTC. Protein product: CSALWGPRETQYF.

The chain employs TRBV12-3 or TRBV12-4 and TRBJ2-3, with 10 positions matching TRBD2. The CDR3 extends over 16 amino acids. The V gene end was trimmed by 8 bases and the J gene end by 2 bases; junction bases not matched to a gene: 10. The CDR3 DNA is TGTGCCAGCCTAACCACGAGCGGGGGGGTCACAGATACGCAGTATTTT. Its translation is CASLTTSGGVTDTQYF.

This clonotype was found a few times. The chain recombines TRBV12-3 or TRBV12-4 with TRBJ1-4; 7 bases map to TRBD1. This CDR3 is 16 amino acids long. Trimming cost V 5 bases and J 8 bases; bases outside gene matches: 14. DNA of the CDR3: TGTGCCAGCAGTCCCCGGGGAGACAGGGAGGGCGAAAAACTGTTTTTT. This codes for CASSPRGDREGEKLFF.

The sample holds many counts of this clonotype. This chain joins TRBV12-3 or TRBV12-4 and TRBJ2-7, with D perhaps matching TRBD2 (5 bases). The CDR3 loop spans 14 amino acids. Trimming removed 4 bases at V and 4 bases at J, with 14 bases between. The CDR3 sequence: CASSYPDGGYEQYF. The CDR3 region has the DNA TGTGCCAGCAGTTACCCGGACGGCGGGTACGAGCAGTACTTC.

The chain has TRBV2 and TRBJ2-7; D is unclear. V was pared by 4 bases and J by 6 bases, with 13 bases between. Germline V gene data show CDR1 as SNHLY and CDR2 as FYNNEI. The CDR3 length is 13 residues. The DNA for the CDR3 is TGTGCCAGCAGTGTAGATAGTTCGGGCGAGCAGTACTTC. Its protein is CASSVDSSGEQYF.

CDR3 sequence reads: CASRLMGDDTQYF. The DNA of the CDR3 is TGTGCCAGCAGGTTGATGGGGGATGATACGCAGTATTTT. V usage is TRBV28 and J usage is TRBJ2-3; the D gene could be TRBD1 or TRBD2 (5 bases each). Germline CDR1 MDHEN, CDR2 SYDVKM. Trimming cost V 6 bases and J 6 bases, with 13 bases left between them. The CDR3 totals 13 residues. Supplemented by reference TRBV28 and TRBJ2-3, the full variable domain reads DVKVTQSSRYLVKRTGEKVFLECVQDMDHENMFWYRQDPGLGLRLIYFSYDVKMKEKGDIPEGYSVSREKKERFSLILESASTNQTSMYLCASRLMGDDTQYFGPGTRLTVL.

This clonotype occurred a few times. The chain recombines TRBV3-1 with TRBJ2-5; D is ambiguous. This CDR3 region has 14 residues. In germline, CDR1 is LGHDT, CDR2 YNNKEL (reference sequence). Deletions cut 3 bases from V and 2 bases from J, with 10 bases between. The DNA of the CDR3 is TGTGCCAGCAGCCAGAGGCGACAACAAGAGACCCAGTACTTC. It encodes CASSQRRQQETQYF.

This CDR3 is CASSLGLSATNEKLFF. The CDR3 bases are TGCGCCAGCAGCTTGGGGTTAAGTGCAACTAATGAAAAACTGTTTTTT. The V call is TRBV5-1, the J call TRBJ1-4; no firm D call. This CDR3 is 16 amino acids long. Trimming cost V 0 bases and J 0 bases, with 9 bases left between them. Germline assignment: CDR1 SGHRS and CDR2 YFSETQ.